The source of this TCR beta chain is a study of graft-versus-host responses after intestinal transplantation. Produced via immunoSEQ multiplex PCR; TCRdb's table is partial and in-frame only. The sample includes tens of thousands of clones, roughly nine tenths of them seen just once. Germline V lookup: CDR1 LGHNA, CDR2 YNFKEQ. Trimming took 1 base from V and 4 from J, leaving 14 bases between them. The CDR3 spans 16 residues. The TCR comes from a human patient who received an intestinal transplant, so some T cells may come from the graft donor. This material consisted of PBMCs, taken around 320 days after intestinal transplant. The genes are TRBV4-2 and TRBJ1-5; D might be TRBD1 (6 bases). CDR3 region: CASSQVGGPLNQPQHF. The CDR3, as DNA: TGTGCCAGCAGCCAAGTGGGGGGGCCACTTAATCAGCCCCAGCATTTT.